This T cell receptor (beta chain) was sequenced in a study of cytomegalovirus exposure and HLA in healthy donors. Whole-study findings and limits: Presence/absence comparisons presumed near-even sequencing depth among donors.

CDR1 and CDR2 from the germline V gene are ENHRY and SYGVKD. The CDR3 runs 14 residues. Trimming removed 2 bases from V and 7 bases from J, with 9 bases in between. The PCR had 60 Vbeta and 13 Jbeta primers. Clones were sequenced by immunoSEQ multiplex PCR, and TCRdb holds only the in-frame ones, with some missing. The sample consists of 50,000 to 70,000 clones, 62% of them appearing once. This clone was found once. No antigen is known for it. Material for sequencing was PBMCs. This clonotype was sampled from a man aged 25-40 years in good health and CMV-seronegative. The chain recombines TRBV10-3 with TRBJ1-6; tentatively, D is TRBD1 (6 bases). CDR3: CAISEGQNNSPLHF. For the CDR3, the DNA is TGTGCCATCAGTGAGGGACAGAACAATTCACCCCTCCACTTT.